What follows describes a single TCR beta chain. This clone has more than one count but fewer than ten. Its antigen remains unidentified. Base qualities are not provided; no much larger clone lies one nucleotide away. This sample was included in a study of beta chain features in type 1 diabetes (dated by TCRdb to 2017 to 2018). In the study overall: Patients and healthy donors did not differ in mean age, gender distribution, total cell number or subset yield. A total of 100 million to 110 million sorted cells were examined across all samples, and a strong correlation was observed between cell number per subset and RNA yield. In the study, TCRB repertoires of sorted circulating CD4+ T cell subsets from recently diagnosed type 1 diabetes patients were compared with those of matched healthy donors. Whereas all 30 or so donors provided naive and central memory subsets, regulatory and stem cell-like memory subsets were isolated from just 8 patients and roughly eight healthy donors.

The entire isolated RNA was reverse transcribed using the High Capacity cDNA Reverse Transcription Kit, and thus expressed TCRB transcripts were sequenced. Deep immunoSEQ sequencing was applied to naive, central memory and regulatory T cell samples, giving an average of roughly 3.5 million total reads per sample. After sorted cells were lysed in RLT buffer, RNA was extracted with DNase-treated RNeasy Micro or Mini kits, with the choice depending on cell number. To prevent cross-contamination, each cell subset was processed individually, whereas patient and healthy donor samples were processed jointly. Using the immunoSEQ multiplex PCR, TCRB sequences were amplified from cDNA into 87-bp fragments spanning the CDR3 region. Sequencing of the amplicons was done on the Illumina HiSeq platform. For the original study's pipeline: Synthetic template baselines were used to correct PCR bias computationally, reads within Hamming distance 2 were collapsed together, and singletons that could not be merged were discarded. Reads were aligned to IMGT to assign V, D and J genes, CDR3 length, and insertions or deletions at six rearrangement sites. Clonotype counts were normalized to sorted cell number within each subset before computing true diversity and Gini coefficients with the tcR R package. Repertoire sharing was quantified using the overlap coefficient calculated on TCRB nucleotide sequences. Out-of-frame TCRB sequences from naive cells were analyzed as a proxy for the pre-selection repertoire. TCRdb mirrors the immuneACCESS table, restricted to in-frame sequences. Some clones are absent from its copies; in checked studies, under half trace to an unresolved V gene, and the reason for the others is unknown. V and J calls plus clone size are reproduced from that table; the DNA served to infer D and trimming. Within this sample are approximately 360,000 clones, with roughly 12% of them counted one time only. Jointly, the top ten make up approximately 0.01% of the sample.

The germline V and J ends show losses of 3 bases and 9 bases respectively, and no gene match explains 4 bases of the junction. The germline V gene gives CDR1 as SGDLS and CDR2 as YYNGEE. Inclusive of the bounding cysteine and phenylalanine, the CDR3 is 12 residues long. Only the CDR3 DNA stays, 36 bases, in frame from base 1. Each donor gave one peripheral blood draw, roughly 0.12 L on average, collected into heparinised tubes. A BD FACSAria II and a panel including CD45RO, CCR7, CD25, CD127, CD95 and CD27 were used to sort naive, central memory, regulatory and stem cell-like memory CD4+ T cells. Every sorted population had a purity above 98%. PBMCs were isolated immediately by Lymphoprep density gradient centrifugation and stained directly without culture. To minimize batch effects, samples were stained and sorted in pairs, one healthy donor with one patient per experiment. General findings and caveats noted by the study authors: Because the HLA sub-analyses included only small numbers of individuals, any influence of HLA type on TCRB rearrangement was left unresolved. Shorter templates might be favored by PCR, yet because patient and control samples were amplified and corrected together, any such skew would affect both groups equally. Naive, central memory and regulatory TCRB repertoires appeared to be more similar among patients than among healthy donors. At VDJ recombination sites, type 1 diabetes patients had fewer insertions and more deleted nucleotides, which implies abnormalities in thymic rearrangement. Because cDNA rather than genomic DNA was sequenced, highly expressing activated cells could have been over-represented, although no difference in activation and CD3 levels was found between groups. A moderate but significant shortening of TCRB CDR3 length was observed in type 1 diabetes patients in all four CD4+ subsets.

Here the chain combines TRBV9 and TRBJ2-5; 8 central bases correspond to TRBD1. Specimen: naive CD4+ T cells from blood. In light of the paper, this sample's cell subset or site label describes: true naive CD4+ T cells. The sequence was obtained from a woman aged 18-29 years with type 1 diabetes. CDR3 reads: CASSGEQGAQYF. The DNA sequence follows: TGTGCCAGCAGCGGCGAACAGGGGGCCCAGTACTTC.